Listed below are T cell receptor beta chains from one sample, sequenced in a study of blood T cell repertoires in COVID-19. Using immunoSEQ multiplex PCR, the repertoire was profiled, and TCRdb retains in-frame clones only, with some absent. The data contain under 500,000 clones, approximately 90% of them seen just once; the ten biggest clones take up roughly 1.1%. Sequencing was done on a sample of PBMCs or T cells enriched from blood (not recorded which). The receptors were gathered from a man aged 25-45 years who had recovered from COVID-19. Each CDR3 is given without its conserved first and last residue.

TRBJ1-5	TRBV27	ASSLAVGGRQPQH
TRBJ1-1	TRBV28	ASSIATLDTEAF
TRBJ1-5	TRBV5-3	VRSLALRAKKNQPQH
TRBJ1-1	TRBV7-6	ASSSDSMNTEAF
TRBJ1-1	TRBV11-2	ASSFSAEAF
TRBJ2-1	TRBV20-1	SARVSGRGF
TRBJ1-2	TRBV28	ASSFFPGGPLNYGYT
TRBJ1-1	TRBV11-2	ASSLVPGGMNTEAF
TRBJ1-1	TRBV27	ASSLLASSSSYEAF
TRBJ2-1	TRBV3-1/TRBV3-2	ASSQEGQHLEQF
TRBJ1-2	TRBV7-3	ASSRGQGDGYT
TRBJ2-5	TRBV10-3	AIRDRAETQY
TRBJ1-5	TRBV4-2	ASSQEGADYQPQH
TRBJ1-2	TRBV28	ASSPGGDGYT
TRBJ1-2	TRBV30	AWGAGGGYT
TRBJ1-5	TRBV7-2	ASSLTSYSNQPQH
TRBJ1-2	TRBV11-2	ASSLHDRRGYT
TRBJ1-6	TRBV7-8	ASSLGRLNSPLH
TRBJ2-4	TRBV28	ASSNGLAGLVNIQY
TRBJ1-5	TRBV5-6	ASSMTGSGQPQH
TRBJ1-1	TRBV10-1	ASSSGGQPEAF
TRBJ2-1	TRBV5-6	ASSLDLGAATLPGNKQF
TRBJ2-7	TRBV5-1	ASSPTGGYGEQY
TRBJ2-1	TRBV19	ASSIEYRGTNEQF
TRBJ1-6	TRBV21-1	ASIATGTGSDSPLH
TRBJ2-7	TRBV18	ASTRTEGSKQY
TRBJ2-5	TRBV19	ASSIITGKQETQY
TRBJ1-3	TRBV27	ASSPVSPGNTIY
TRBJ2-3	TRBV5-1	ASSWEEADTQY
TRBJ2-2	TRBV27	ASSSPGQERVGELF
TRBJ1-1	TRBV6-2/TRBV6-3	ASSYSSGTLNTEAF
TRBJ2-1	TRBV19	ASSVGLAGVNEQF
TRBJ1-5	TRBV6-2/TRBV6-3	ASSYSWQGNQPQH
TRBJ1-2	TRBV11-2	ASSLSLGTGHGYT
TRBJ2-7	TRBV29-1	SVQDREYEQY
TRBJ1-3	TRBV20-1	SARSGNTIY
TRBJ2-7	TRBV7-6	ASSVHRGETYEQY
TRBJ2-2	TRBV27	ASSTTVPGELF
TRBJ2-3	TRBV11-1	ASSSPTVFRDTQY
TRBJ2-1	TRBV27	ASSFQTGQNNEQF
TRBJ2-7	TRBV7-2	ASSGQEVSYEQY
TRBJ2-1	TRBV2	ASSPILGISYNEQF
TRBJ2-3	TRBV5-1	ASSSGQGPDTQY
TRBJ2-7	TRBV5-1	ASSLGPTSGTYEQY
TRBJ1-4	TRBV5-1	ASNRQGEEKLF
TRBJ2-1	TRBV6-1	ASSDQDRGSQF
TRBJ2-7	TRBV29-1	SVIAGSGAYEQY
TRBJ2-1	TRBV7-6	ASSSSSYNEQF
TRBJ2-1	TRBV7-9	ASSPRLAGNEQF
TRBJ2-7	TRBV7-9	ASSSLTGYWEQY
TRBJ2-7	TRBV19	ASGASGGEQY
TRBJ1-5	TRBV29-1	SVGTGEGQPQH
TRBJ1-1	TRBV18	ASSSAGNTEAF
TRBJ1-1	TRBV5-6	ASMTGVSSNTEAF
TRBJ2-7	TRBV15	ATSREAPSYEQY